Listed here are 23 T cell receptor beta chains from one sample, sequenced in a study of T cells in localized non-small cell lung cancer. Profiled with immunoSEQ multiplex PCR; TCRdb holds only in-frame clones, not every one. The sample carries about 24,000 clones, more than 75% recorded once. The specimen comprised peripheral blood, sampled before any cancer treatment. The origin of the receptors is a male donor aged 60 or older with stage II squamous cell lung carcinoma.

The chain has TRBV30 and TRBJ2-5, with D tentatively TRBD1 or TRBD2 (5 bases each). This CDR3 region has 15 residues. Trimming stripped 2 bases from V and 0 bases from J, with 13 bases between. From germline, CDR1 is GTSNPN and CDR2 SVGIG (reference sequence). CDR3 bases: TGTGCCTGGAGTCCCATAGGGACCCACCAAGAGACCCAGTACTTC. This sequence encodes CAWSPIGTHQETQYF. The full variable domain, its missing parts supplied by reference TRBV30 and TRBJ2-5, is SQTIHQWPATLVQPVGSPLSLECTVEGTSNPNLYWYRQAAGRGLQLLFYSVGIGQISSEVPQNLSASRPQDRQFILSSKKLLLSDSGFYLCAWSPIGTHQETQYFGPGTRLLVL.

The rearrangement links TRBV7-9 to TRBJ1-6, with D possibly TRBD1 on 5 matching bases. Germline V CDR1 and CDR2: SEHNR, FQNEAQ (reference sequence). Trimming pared 3 bases from V and 10 bases from J, leaving 16 bases between. The CDR3 runs to 15 residues. The CDR3 nucleotides read TGTGCCAGCAGCTTGGGGGGAATCGGGAACTCACCCCTCCACTTT. It is translated as CASSLGGIGNSPLHF.

This sequence joins TRBV14 and TRBJ2-1, with 11 bases matching TRBD2. Trimming took 3 bases from V and 8 from J; bases not matched to a gene: 3. Germline V gene sequence: CDR1 SGHDN, CDR2 FVKESK. The CDR3 runs to 14 residues. The DNA for the CDR3 is TGTGCCAGCAGCCACTCACTAGCGGGGGATGAGCAGTTCTTC. As protein: CASSHSLAGDEQFF.

Here the CDR3 DNA reads TGTGCCAGCAGTGCGGGACAGAACACTGAAGCTTTCTTT. The encoded protein is CASSAGQNTEAFF. J is TRBJ1-1 and V is TRBV27; TRBD1 might be the D (6 bases). The CDR3 consists of 13 residues. Trimming removed 5 bases at V and 1 base at J, with 8 bases between. Germline CDR1 MNHEY, CDR2 SMNVEV (reference sequence).

The rearrangement joins TRBV28 to TRBJ1-2; maybe TRBD1 (5 bases). The CDR3 sequence is 15 residues long. Trimming stripped 3 bases from V and 2 bases from J, with 13 bases between. CDR1 is MDHEN and CDR2 is SYDVKM in the germline V gene. The CDR3 loop is CASSFRGGTNYGYTF. In DNA, the CDR3 is TGTGCCAGCAGTTTCCGGGGGGGAACCAACTATGGCTACACCTTC.

This clone was detected once. The chain recombines TRBV6-4 with TRBJ2-2; TRBD1 might be the D (6 bases). This CDR3 has 13 residues. Trimming stripped 6 bases from V and 6 bases from J, with 11 bases between. In germline, CDR1 is MRHNA, CDR2 SNTAGT. CDR3 in DNA: TGTGCCAGCAGAGAGGGGGTCGCCGGGGAGCTGTTTTTT. This codes for CASREGVAGELFF.

V and J are TRBV19 and TRBJ2-1, with D maybe TRBD2 (5 bases). Per germline, CDR1 LNHDA and CDR2 SQIVND (reference sequence). V dropped 7 bases and J dropped 10 bases, with 23 bases sitting between them. The CDR3 runs to 15 residues. CDR3 nucleotide sequence: TGTGCCAGTAAGCGAACTAGGTCGAGCGAGGTCGAGCAGTTCTTC. This codes for CASKRTRSSEVEQFF.

The rearrangement links TRBV15 to TRBJ1-6; a weak D match, TRBD1 (5 bases). V dropped 0 bases and J dropped 7 bases, with 19 bases sitting between them. The CDR3 spans 18 residues. Germline CDR1 is LNHNV and CDR2 is YYDKDF (reference sequence). CDR3: CATSRDKAGPLLNSPLHF. Written as DNA, the CDR3 is TGTGCCACCAGCAGAGATAAAGCGGGACCCCTGCTAAATTCACCCCTCCACTTT. Looking up the rest from reference TRBV15 and TRBJ1-6 gives the full variable domain: DAMVIQNPRYQVTQFGKPVTLSCSQTLNHNVMYWYQQKSSQAPKLLFHYYDKDFNNEADTPDNFQSRRPNTSFCFLDIRSPGLGDTAMYLCATSRDKAGPLLNSPLHFGNGTRLTVT.

CDR3 coding DNA: TGTGCCAGCAGCTTAGCGGAGGGCCTTATAGGGTACGAGCAGTACTTC. This encodes CASSLAEGLIGYEQYF. The chain joins TRBV11-2 to TRBJ2-7, with D maybe TRBD2 (6 bases). The germline CDR1 and CDR2 sequences are SGHAT and FQNNGV. V was pared by 1 base and J by 4 bases, with 17 bases between. The CDR3 has 16 amino acids.

The CDR3 loop reads CASSVGSGSTGELFF. The CDR3 DNA reads TGCGCCAGCAGTGTTGGGAGTGGCAGCACCGGGGAGCTGTTTTTT. This chain joins TRBV10-2 and TRBJ2-2, with TRBD2 as a possible D gene (5 bases). This CDR3 has 15 residues. V gave up 4 bases and J gave up 4 bases, with 13 bases separating them. CDR1 is WSHSY and CDR2 is SAAADI in the germline V gene.

The V gene is TRBV9, the J gene TRBJ2-5; 9 bases are shared with TRBD1. CDR1 SGDLS and CDR2 YYNGEE come from the germline V gene. This CDR3 region has 15 residues. Trimming removed 6 bases from V and 5 bases from J; junction bases left unmatched: 11. CDR3 residues: CASTTGTGISETQYF. In nucleotides, the CDR3 is TGTGCCAGCACCACTGGGACAGGGATTAGTGAGACCCAGTACTTC.

The chain uses TRBV28 and TRBJ2-1; D assignment may be TRBD1 or TRBD2 (6 bases each). Trimming left V 6 bases short and J 2 bases short, with 20 bases between. Germline CDR1 is MDHEN and CDR2 is SYDVKM. CDR3 length equals 17 residues. Here the CDR3 reads CASSPPGAGPPYNEQFF. CDR3 bases: TGTGCCAGCAGCCCTCCGGGGGCGGGCCCCCCCTACAATGAGCAGTTCTTC. Combining the CDR3 with reference TRBV28 and TRBJ2-1 gives the whole variable domain DVKVTQSSRYLVKRTGEKVFLECVQDMDHENMFWYRQDPGLGLRLIYFSYDVKMKEKGDIPEGYSVSREKKERFSLILESASTNQTSMYLCASSPPGAGPPYNEQFFGPGTRLTVL.

The chain employs TRBV27 and TRBJ2-2, with 9 nucleotides matching TRBD1. Germline V gene sequence: CDR1 MNHEY, CDR2 SMNVEV (reference sequence). The CDR3 contains 14 residues. The V gene end was trimmed by 8 bases and the J gene end by 8 bases; junction bases not matched to a gene: 9. As DNA, the CDR3 is TGTGCCAGCCGCACAGGGGGCGCATTAGGGGAGCTGTTTTTT. Amino acid sequence: CASRTGGALGELFF.

V and J are TRBV5-4 and TRBJ2-3; 9 bases align to TRBD2. The CDR3 length is 16 residues. Looked up from germline, CDR1 is SGHNT and CDR2 is YYREEE (reference sequence). Losses at the gene ends were 2 bases for V and 1 base for J; bases not matched to a gene: 5. The CDR3 is CASSFKRGAGTDTQYF. CDR3 DNA sequence: TGTGCCAGCAGCTTTAAGCGGGGGGCCGGCACAGATACGCAGTATTTT.

CDR3 loop: CASSYSGTGVNYGYTF. The CDR3 region has the DNA TGTGCCAGCAGTTACTCTGGGACAGGGGTAAACTATGGCTACACCTTC. The chain employs TRBV6-5 and TRBJ1-2, with TRBD1 matching 10 bases. The trim removed 0 bases at V and 2 bases at J, leaving 3 bases unmatched. Germline V gene lookup returns CDR1 MNHEY and CDR2 SVGAGI. CDR3 length equals 16 residues.

The chain recombines TRBV19 with TRBJ1-1; D possibly corresponds to TRBD1 (5 bases). Trimming cost V 2 bases and J 5 bases, with 9 bases left between them. The germline V gene has CDR1 LNHDA and CDR2 SQIVND (reference sequence). This CDR3 is built from 13 residues. This CDR3 is CASSITGRTEAFF. The DNA of the CDR3 is TGTGCCAGTAGTATAACAGGCCGAACTGAAGCTTTCTTT.

The V call is TRBV7-9, the J call TRBJ1-3; D possibly corresponds to TRBD1 (5 bases). The germline CDR1 and CDR2 sequences are SEHNR and FQNEAQ (reference sequence). This CDR3 is built from 15 residues. V lost 5 bases to trimming and J lost 0 bases, with 11 bases between them. The CDR3 region is CASSPQVGSGNTIYF. CDR3 sequence (DNA): TGTGCCAGCAGCCCACAGGTGGGCTCTGGAAACACCATATATTTT.

V and J are TRBV19 and TRBJ2-3; 9 nucleotides match TRBD2. CDR1 and CDR2 (germline): LNHDA, SQIVND (reference sequence). There are 15 residues in the CDR3. Trimming cost V 5 bases and J 6 bases; bases outside gene matches: 9. CDR3 nucleotides: TGTGCCAGTAGTCCGCCCGGGACTAGCCGTGATACGCAGTATTTT. It is translated as CASSPPGTSRDTQYF.

The CDR3 DNA is TGCGCCAGCAGCCCGGGGGACGGGCTGAGCTCCTATAATTCACCCCTCCACTTT. Translating gives CASSPGDGLSSYNSPLHF. The chain uses TRBV4-1 and TRBJ1-6; D possibly corresponds to TRBD1 (5 bases). This CDR3 comprises 18 residues. V was clipped by 4 bases and J by 0 bases, with 16 bases between them. CDR1 and CDR2 from the germline V gene are MGHRA and YSYEKL.

This sequence joins TRBV27 and TRBJ2-1; 9 bases align to TRBD2. CDR1 and CDR2 (germline): MNHEY, SMNVEV (reference sequence). This CDR3 is built from 14 residues. V gave up 5 bases and J gave up 5 bases; unmatched junction bases: 4. The CDR3 region is CASSRASGNNEQFF. The CDR3 nucleotides are TGTGCCAGCAGTCGTGCTAGCGGGAACAATGAGCAGTTCTTC.

The gene calls are TRBV5-4 and TRBJ2-5, with D perhaps TRBD2 (6 bases). V lost 5 bases, J lost 4 bases, and 12 bases lay in between. From germline, CDR1 is SGHNT and CDR2 YYREEE (reference sequence). This CDR3 is 13 amino acids long. As DNA, the CDR3 is TGTGCCAGCAGTCCTCCGGAGGGAGAGACCCAGTACTTC. It specifies CASSPPEGETQYF.

The chain links TRBV27 to TRBJ1-5; D remains unclear. The V gene lost 6 bases and the J gene lost 2 bases, with 14 bases spanning the gap. Germline assignment: CDR1 MNHEY and CDR2 SMNVEV (reference sequence). The CDR3 has 15 residues. For the CDR3, the DNA is TGTGCCAGCAGCCCCGACGGGCTGCGCAATCAGCCCCAGCATTTT. Translation gives CASSPDGLRNQPQHF.

This sequence joins TRBV5-1 and TRBJ2-1, with 12 positions matching TRBD2. The CDR3 has 14 residues. Trimming took 4 bases from V and 5 from J; bases not matched to a gene: 1. The germline CDR1 and CDR2 sequences are SGHRS and YFSETQ. CDR3 nucleotide sequence: TGCGCCAGCAGCACTAGCGGGAGGAACAATGAGCAGTTCTTC. Translated: CASSTSGRNNEQFF.